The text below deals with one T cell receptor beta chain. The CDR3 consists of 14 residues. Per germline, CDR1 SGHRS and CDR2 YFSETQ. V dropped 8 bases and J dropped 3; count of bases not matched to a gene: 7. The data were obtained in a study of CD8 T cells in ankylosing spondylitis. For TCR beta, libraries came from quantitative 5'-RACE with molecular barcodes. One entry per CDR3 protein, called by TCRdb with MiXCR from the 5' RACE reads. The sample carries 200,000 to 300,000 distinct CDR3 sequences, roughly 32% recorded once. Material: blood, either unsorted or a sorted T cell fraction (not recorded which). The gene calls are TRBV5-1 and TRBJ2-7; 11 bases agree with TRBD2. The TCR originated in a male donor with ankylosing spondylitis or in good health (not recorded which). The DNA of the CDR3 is TGCGCCAGTGCTATTGGACTAGCGGGCTACGAGCAGTACTTC. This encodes CASAIGLAGYEQYF.